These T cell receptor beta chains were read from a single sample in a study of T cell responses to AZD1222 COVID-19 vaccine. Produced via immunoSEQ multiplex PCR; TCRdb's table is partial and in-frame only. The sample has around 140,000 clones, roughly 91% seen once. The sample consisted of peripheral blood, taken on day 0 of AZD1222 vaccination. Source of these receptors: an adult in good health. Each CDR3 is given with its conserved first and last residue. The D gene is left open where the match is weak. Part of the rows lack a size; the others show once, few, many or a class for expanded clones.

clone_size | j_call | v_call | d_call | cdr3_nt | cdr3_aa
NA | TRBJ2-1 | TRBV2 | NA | TGTGCCAGCAGTGATCGTGGCAGCAGTGAGCAGTTCTTC | CASSDRGSSEQFF
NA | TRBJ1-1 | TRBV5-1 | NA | TGCGCCAGCAGCACACAGCGGAGGGGGACTGAAGCTTTCTTT | CASSTQRRGTEAFF
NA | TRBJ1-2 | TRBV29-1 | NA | TGCAGCGTTCAGGGGACGCCGAATAGTGGGGTATATGGCTACACCTTC | CSVQGTPNSGVYGYTF
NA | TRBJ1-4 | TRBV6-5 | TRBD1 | TGTGCCAGCAGTTATGTGAGGGGGCTAGGGGAAAAACTGTTTTTT | CASSYVRGLGEKLFF
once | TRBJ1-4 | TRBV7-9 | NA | TGTGCCAGCAGCTTAGCACGGGGGAGTCTTACTAATGAAAAACTGTTTTTT | CASSLARGSLTNEKLFF
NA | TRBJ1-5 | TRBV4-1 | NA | TGCGCCAGCAGCCAAGAAGGGGAACCGCATCAGCCCCAGCATTTT | CASSQEGEPHQPQHF
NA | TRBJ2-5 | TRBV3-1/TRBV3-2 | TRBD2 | TGTGCCAGCAGCCAAGCCGGGACTAGCGGGGGGGCTTGGAAGACCCAGTACTTC | CASSQAGTSGGAWKTQYF
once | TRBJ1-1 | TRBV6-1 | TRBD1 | TGTGCCAGCAGTGAATGGGGGACAGGGTTTATCGCTTTCTTT | CASSEWGTGFIAFF
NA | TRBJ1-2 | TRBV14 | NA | TGTGCCAGCAGCCAATCCCCTTCGTCGGGGGGCTACACCTTC | CASSQSPSSGGYTF
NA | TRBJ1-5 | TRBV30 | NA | TGTGCCTGGAGTCACCAAAATCAGCCCCAGCATTTT | CAWSHQNQPQHF
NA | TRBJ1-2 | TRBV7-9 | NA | TGTGCCAGCAGCTTAAGTCTAATCGGCTACACCTTC | CASSLSLIGYTF
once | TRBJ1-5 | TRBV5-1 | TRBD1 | TGCGCCAGCAGCTCCGGACAGGGCAATCAGCCCCAGCATTTT | CASSSGQGNQPQHF
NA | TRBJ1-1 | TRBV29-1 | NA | TGCAGCGTTGAGCGGCGGTTGAACACTGAAGCTTTCTTT | CSVERRLNTEAFF
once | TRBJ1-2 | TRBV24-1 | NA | TGTGCCACCAGTGACCGAAGGGGAGGTGGCTACACCTTC | CATSDRRGGGYTF
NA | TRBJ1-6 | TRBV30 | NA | TGTGCCTGGAACAGGGAAAATTCACCCCTCCACTTT | CAWNRENSPLHF
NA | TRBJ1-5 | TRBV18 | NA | TGTGCCAGCTCACCGACCCAGGATCAGCCCCAGCATTTT | CASSPTQDQPQHF
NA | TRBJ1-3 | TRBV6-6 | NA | TGTGCCAGCAGTTACACAGGGTCGGGAAACACCATATATTTT | CASSYTGSGNTIYF
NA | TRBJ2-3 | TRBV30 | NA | TGTGCCTGGGGAGGGGGCTTCACAGATACGCAGTATTTT | CAWGGGFTDTQYF
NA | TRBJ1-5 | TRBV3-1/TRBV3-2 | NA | TGTGCCAGCAGCCAAGATCGGGAAAGGGACCAGCATTTT | CASSQDRERDQHF
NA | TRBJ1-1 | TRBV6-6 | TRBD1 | TGTGCCAGCAAGTTAACAGGGGGGACTGAAGCTTTCTTT | CASKLTGGTEAFF
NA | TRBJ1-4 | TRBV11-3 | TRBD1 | TGTGCCAGCAGCCCGCGGGACAGGGGACACCATAATGAAAAACTGTTTTTT | CASSPRDRGHHNEKLFF
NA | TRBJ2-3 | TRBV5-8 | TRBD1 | TGTGCCAGCAGCCGCTGGACAGGGGTTGTAGATACGCAGTATTTT | CASSRWTGVVDTQYF
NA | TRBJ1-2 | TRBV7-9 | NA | TGTGCCAGCAGCTTATTATCAGGTTCGTCGCACTATGGCTACACCTTC | CASSLLSGSSHYGYTF
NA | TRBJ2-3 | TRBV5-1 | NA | TGCGCCAGCAGCCCTCAACGGGATACGCAGTATTTT | CASSPQRDTQYF
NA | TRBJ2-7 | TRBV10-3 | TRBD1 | TGTGCCATCAGTGAGCCATCCGGGACAGGGGCGGAAGAGCAGTACTTC | CAISEPSGTGAEEQYF
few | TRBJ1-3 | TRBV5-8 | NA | TGTGCCAGCAGCCCGGGACCCCCTTTCGAAAACACCATATATTTT | CASSPGPPFENTIYF
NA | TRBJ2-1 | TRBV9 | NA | TGTGCCAGCAGCGTAGGAGGACTCGCTTACAATGAGCAGTTCTTC | CASSVGGLAYNEQFF
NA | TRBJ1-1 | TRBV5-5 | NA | TGTGCCAGCAGCGAGGCCGACAGGAATAGGGGAAAGGGAAACACTGAAGCTTTCTTT | CASSEADRNRGKGNTEAFF
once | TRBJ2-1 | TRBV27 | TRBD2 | TGTGCCAGCAGTCTCGTGGGGGGGGTTAATGAGCAGTTCTTC | CASSLVGGVNEQFF
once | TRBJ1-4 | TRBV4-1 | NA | TGCGCCAGCTCTATGGGGCAGGGATCAGAAAAACTGTTTTTT | CASSMGQGSEKLFF
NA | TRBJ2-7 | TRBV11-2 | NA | TGTGCCAGCAGCACCGGACAGCAATACGAGCAGTACTTC | CASSTGQQYEQYF
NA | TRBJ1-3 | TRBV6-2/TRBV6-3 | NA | TGTGCCAGCAGCAACCCCTCAGGGGCGCCTGGAAACACCATATATTTT | CASSNPSGAPGNTIYF
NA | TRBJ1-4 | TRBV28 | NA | TGTGCCAGCAGTTTAGCGGGTGGTACGGAAAAACTGTTTTTT | CASSLAGGTEKLFF
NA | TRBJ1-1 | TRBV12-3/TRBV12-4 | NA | TGTGCCAGCAGGGCGCGGGCGGGAGCTTTCTTT | CASRARAGAFF
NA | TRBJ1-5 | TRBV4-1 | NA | TGCGCCAGCAGCCAAGTAGAAGTAGGAGGCAATCAGCCCCAGCATTTT | CASSQVEVGGNQPQHF
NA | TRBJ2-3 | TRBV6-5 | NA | TGTGCCAGCAGAACGGGTCTGGGGCCAGATACGCAGTATTTT | CASRTGLGPDTQYF
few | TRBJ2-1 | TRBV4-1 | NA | TGCGCCAGCAGCCAAGCCGGATCCTACAATGAGCAGTTCTTC | CASSQAGSYNEQFF
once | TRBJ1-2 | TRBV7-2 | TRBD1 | TGTGCCAGCAGCTTAGGTGGGACAGGGGGCTATGGCTACACCTTC | CASSLGGTGGYGYTF
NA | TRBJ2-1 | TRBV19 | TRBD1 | TGTGCCAGTAGTACTCTCCCGGGACAGGGTAGTCATGAGCAGTTCTTC | CASSTLPGQGSHEQFF
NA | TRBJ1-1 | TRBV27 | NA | TGTGCCAGCAGACCCCTGGACGGTATGAACACTGAAGCTTTCTTT | CASRPLDGMNTEAFF
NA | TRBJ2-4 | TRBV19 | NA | TGTGCCAGTAGAGGTTGGTTAGCCAAAAACATTCAGTACTTC | CASRGWLAKNIQYF
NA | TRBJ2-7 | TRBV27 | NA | TGTGCCACCCGTTTCTCGTACGAGCAGTACTTC | CATRFSYEQYF
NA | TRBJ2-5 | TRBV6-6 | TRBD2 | TGTGCCACCGGGGGGTGGGACCAAGAGACCCAGTACTTC | CATGGWDQETQYF
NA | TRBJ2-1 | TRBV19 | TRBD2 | TGTGCCAGTACCCCACTAGCGGGGGGGCACAATGAGCAGTTCTTC | CASTPLAGGHNEQFF
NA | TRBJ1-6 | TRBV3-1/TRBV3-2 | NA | TGTGCCAGCAGCCAAGTGGGGGGAACGGGTTCACCCCTCCACTTT | CASSQVGGTGSPLHF
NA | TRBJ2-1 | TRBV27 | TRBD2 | TGTGCCAGCAGTTTACTAGCGGGGAGATATGAGCAGTTCTTC | CASSLLAGRYEQFF
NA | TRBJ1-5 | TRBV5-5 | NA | TGTGCCAGCAGCTTGGGATCTGGCAATCAGCCCCAGCATTTT | CASSLGSGNQPQHF
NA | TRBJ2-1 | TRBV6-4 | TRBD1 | TGTGCCAGCAGTGCCGGACAGGGGTTCAATGAGCAGTTCTTC | CASSAGQGFNEQFF
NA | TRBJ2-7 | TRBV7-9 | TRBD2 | TGTGCCAGCACCCCTATGGGGGGGGCCTACGAGCAGTACTTC | CASTPMGGAYEQYF
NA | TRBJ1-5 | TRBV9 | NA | TGTGCCAGCAGCGTAGAGCAAGGGTCACCCCAGCATTTT | CASSVEQGSPQHF
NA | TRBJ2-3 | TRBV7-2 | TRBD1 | TGTGCCAGCAGCTTGACAGGGGTCCCAGATACGCAGTATTTT | CASSLTGVPDTQYF
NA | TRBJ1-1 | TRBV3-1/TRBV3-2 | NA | TGTGCCAGCAGCCCCCGACATCGGGAGACTGAAGCTTTCTTT | CASSPRHRETEAFF
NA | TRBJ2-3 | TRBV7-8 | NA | TGTGCCAGCAGCTTAGAGGGCCTTGAGCAGTATTTT | CASSLEGLEQYF
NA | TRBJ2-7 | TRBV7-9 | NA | TGTGCCAGCAGCTTAGAATTCGGGGTATTCTCCTACGAGCAGTACTTC | CASSLEFGVFSYEQYF
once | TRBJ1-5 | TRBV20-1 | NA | TGCAGTGCTAGTCCCCGGGGCAATCAGCCCCAGCATTTT | CSASPRGNQPQHF
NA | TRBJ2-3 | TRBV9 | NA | TGTGCCAGCAGCGTAGCTACCTACACAGATACGCAGTATTTT | CASSVATYTDTQYF
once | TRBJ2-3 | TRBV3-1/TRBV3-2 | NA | TGTGCCAGCACGGGGAGGAGGGGGGCTACAGATACGCAGTATTTT | CASTGRRGATDTQYF
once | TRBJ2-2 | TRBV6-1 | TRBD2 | TGTGCCATCCGTCGGGGGGAGAGCACCGGGGAGCTGTTTTTT | CAIRRGESTGELFF
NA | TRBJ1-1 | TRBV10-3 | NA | TGTGCCATCAGTGTAGTGGGGAACACTGAAGCTTTCTTT | CAISVVGNTEAFF